This T cell receptor beta chain was observed in a study of CD8+ T cells in alopecia areata. Overall study findings and caveats: Among the top 100, expanded CD8+ clones were significantly decreased by tofacitinib, as was scalp clonality. While tofacitinib was given, many expanded lesional clones persisted in scalp and blood.

In the case of this clone: The antigen is unknown.

Germline assignment: CDR1 SGHDN and CDR2 FVKESK. Between the trimmed V and J ends, which lost 4 bases and 1 base, there was a span of 15 bases. The CDR3 totals 16 residues. The treatment is: oral pan-JAK inhibitor, 5-10 mg twice daily. Following extraction, RNA underwent reverse transcription to cDNA, which served as the sequencing template. The repertoire was sequenced with immunoSEQ multiplex PCR; TCRdb's copy has only in-frame clones and lacks some. This sample yields roughly 280,000 clones, of which over 45% are seen a single time; 0.75% to 0.95% belongs to the top ten. The source was CD4+ T cells sorted from blood, collected around week 54, from a patient treated with tofacitinib. This chain connects TRBV14 to TRBJ2-3, with no clear D. The receptor was derived from a human donor with alopecia areata. CDR3 sequence (DNA): TGTGCCAGCAGCCCTAGGGTGTCAAGTGGCACAGATACGCAGTATTTT. Protein product: CASSPRVSSGTDTQYF.